These 21 T cell receptor beta chains share one sample of origin, sequenced in a study of T cell changes during pregnancy in multiple sclerosis. Measured with immunoSEQ multiplex PCR; TCRdb has only the in-frame clones, and not every one. The table lists about 120,000 clones, approximately 94% of them singletons. The source was peripheral blood, collected before pregnancy. These receptors all come from a female donor with multiple sclerosis, enrolled in a pregnancy study.

The rearrangement joins TRBV7-9 to TRBJ2-1, with 13 bases fitting TRBD2. The CDR3 spans 17 residues. Germline CDR1 is SEHNR and CDR2 is FQNEAQ (reference sequence). V trimming: 6 bases; J trimming: 5 bases; junction bases outside the gene matches: 10. CDR3 nucleotides: TGTGCCAGCAGACAATCCCCCGGGACTAGCGGGGACAATGAGCAGTTCTTC. Translation: CASRQSPGTSGDNEQFF.

The DNA of the CDR3 is TGTGCCAGCACCCTGACCGGGGGGGCTAGCGCAGATACGCAGTATTTT. Translation gives CASTLTGGASADTQYF. The rearrangement uses TRBV6-6 and TRBJ2-3, with 8 bases lining up with TRBD2. CDR3 length: 16 residues. V trimming: 7 bases; J trimming: 4 bases; junction bases outside the gene matches: 13. The V gene's germline CDR1 is MNHNY and CDR2 SVGAGI (reference sequence).

The chain couples TRBV5-4 to TRBJ2-3; D possibly corresponds to TRBD1 (6 bases). The CDR3 consists of 17 residues. CDR1 and CDR2 (germline): SGHNT, YYREEE (reference sequence). The V end lost 4 bases, the J end lost 0 bases, and 18 bases lay between the germline ends. The CDR3 is CASSRPPTGSSTDTQYF. The CDR3 coding sequence is TGTGCCAGCAGCCGCCCACCGACAGGTTCTAGCACAGATACGCAGTATTTT.

The chain joins TRBV11-2 to TRBJ1-5, with D perhaps matching TRBD1 (6 bases). Per the germline V gene, CDR1 is SGHAT and CDR2 is FQNNGV. The CDR3 loop spans 16 amino acids. The V end lost 1 base, the J end lost 5 bases, and 15 bases lay between the germline ends. CDR3: CASSLVWGRGHQPQHF. The CDR3 region has the DNA TGTGCCAGCAGCTTAGTCTGGGGCAGGGGTCATCAGCCCCAGCATTTT.

The chain combines TRBV15 with TRBJ2-3, with 12 bases aligning to TRBD2. The CDR3 covers 17 residues. V shed 1 base, J shed 2 bases, and the junction held 4 bases outside the gene matches. Germline values: CDR1 LNHNV, CDR2 YYDKDF (reference sequence). Here the CDR3 DNA reads TGTGCCACCAGCAGAGGGACTAGCGGGGCGACCACAGATACGCAGTATTTT. This encodes CATSRGTSGATTDTQYF.

The chain carries TRBV28 and TRBJ2-7; 7 bases match TRBD2. This CDR3 comprises 14 residues. J gave up 0 bases and V 5 bases, and 4 bases lay outside the gene matches. Germline V gene lookup returns CDR1 MDHEN and CDR2 SYDVKM. CDR3 loop: CASSPSGSSYEQYF. CDR3 DNA: TGTGCCAGCAGTCCTAGCGGTAGCTCCTACGAGCAGTACTTC.

V gene TRBV30 combines with J gene TRBJ1-2; no clear D. Trimming removed 5 bases at V and 2 bases at J, with 9 bases between. The CDR3 runs to 12 residues. Germline CDR1 reads GTSNPN; CDR2 reads SVGIG (reference sequence). CDR3 sequence reads: CAWQTGNYGYTF. For the CDR3, the DNA is TGTGCCTGGCAGACGGGAAACTATGGCTACACCTTC. Using reference TRBV30 and TRBJ1-2 for the parts outside the CDR3, the full variable domain is SQTIHQWPATLVQPVGSPLSLECTVEGTSNPNLYWYRQAAGRGLQLLFYSVGIGQISSEVPQNLSASRPQDRQFILSSKKLLLSDSGFYLCAWQTGNYGYTFGSGTRLTVV.

The chain has TRBV16 and TRBJ1-6; D might be TRBD1 (5 bases). Germline CDR1 reads KGHSY; CDR2 reads FQNENV. This CDR3 is built from 15 residues. Trimming took 0 bases from V and 14 from J, leaving 17 bases between them. The chain's CDR3 is CASSQSDSLRSTLHF. The DNA for the CDR3 is TGTGCCAGCAGCCAATCCGACAGTTTAAGGTCAACCCTCCACTTT.

The chain carries TRBV28 and TRBJ2-7; D possibly corresponds to TRBD1 (7 bases). The CDR3 spans 12 residues. Germline loops: CDR1 MDHEN, CDR2 SYDVKM. The V end lost 6 bases, the J end lost 7 bases, and 13 bases lay between the germline ends. CDR3 sequence: CASRTGTGEQYF. DNA of the CDR3: TGTGCCAGCAGGACAGGGACTGGTGAGCAGTACTTC.

The chain has TRBV5-1 and TRBJ2-7; TRBD2 matches 8 bases. J gave up 3 bases and V 0 bases, and 2 bases lay outside the gene matches. Germline lookup yields CDR1 SGHRS and CDR2 YFSETQ. The CDR3 loop spans 14 amino acids. The CDR3 region has the DNA TGCGCCAGCAGCTTGGCTCTAGCGGGCTACGAGCAGTACTTC. Protein product: CASSLALAGYEQYF.

This clone was seen just once. The chain combines TRBV7-8 with TRBJ1-2, with D possibly being TRBD1 (6 bases). Germline V CDR1 and CDR2: SGHVS, FQNEAQ. The CDR3 runs 13 residues. Trimming cost V 5 bases and J 8 bases, with 15 bases left between them. CDR3 region: CASSPEGGFGYTF. CDR3 in DNA: TGTGCCAGCAGCCCGGAAGGGGGATTCGGCTACACCTTC. Drawing the rest from reference TRBV7-8 and TRBJ1-2, the complete variable domain is GAGVSQSPRYKVAKRGQDVALRCDPISGHVSLFWYQQALGQGPEFLTYFQNEAQLDKSGLPSDRFFAERPEGSVSTLKIQRTQQEDSAVYLCASSPEGGFGYTFGSGTRLTVV.

The chain couples TRBV19 to TRBJ1-2, with TRBD1 matching 7 bases. The germline CDR1 and CDR2 sequences are LNHDA and SQIVND (reference sequence). The CDR3 sequence is 13 residues long. After removal of 5 bases from V and 6 bases from J, the junction contained 6 bases not matched to a gene. Here the CDR3 reads CASSLTGIHGYTF. The CDR3 bases are TGTGCCAGTAGTTTGACAGGGATCCATGGCTACACCTTC.

This chain connects TRBV6-5 to TRBJ1-5; no firm D call. The CDR3 runs 15 residues. The V end lost 5 bases, the J end lost 4 bases, and 15 bases lay between the germline ends. Germline CDR1 reads MNHEY; CDR2 reads SVGAGI. In DNA form, the CDR3 reads TGTGCCAGCAGTGACTGGGCAGCCGGTAATCAGCCCCAGCATTTT. Its protein is CASSDWAAGNQPQHF.

J is TRBJ2-7 and V is TRBV30; D may be TRBD2 (6 bases). This CDR3 has 11 residues. CDR1 and CDR2 (germline): GTSNPN, SVGIG (reference sequence). Trimming left V 7 bases short and J 6 bases short, with 13 bases between. Written as DNA, the CDR3 is TGTGCCTCATCGGACGGGGGCGAGCAGTACTTC. This sequence encodes CASSDGGEQYF.

This clone was observed once. V gene TRBV27 combines with J gene TRBJ2-2; 8 nucleotides align to TRBD1. V gave up 5 bases and J gave up 4 bases; unmatched junction bases: 12. Germline CDR1 MNHEY, CDR2 SMNVEV (reference sequence). This CDR3 comprises 17 residues. The CDR3 region has the DNA TGTGCCAGCAGTGCACAAACTTGGACAGGGACCACCGGGGAGCTGTTTTTT. Residues: CASSAQTWTGTTGELFF.

This chain uses TRBV19 with TRBJ2-3; a weak D match, TRBD2 (6 bases). CDR1 is LNHDA and CDR2 is SQIVND in the germline V gene (reference sequence). V was cut by 4 bases and J by 5 bases, with 16 bases left in between. The CDR3 has 15 residues. The CDR3 bases are TGTGCCAGTAGTACATCGCGGGAACCGGGAGATACGCAGTATTTT. Its protein is CASSTSREPGDTQYF.

The genes are TRBV30 and TRBJ2-3; the match to TRBD2 covers 7 bases. The CDR3 loop spans 17 amino acids. J lost 2 bases, V lost 1 base, and 12 bases had no gene match. Germline V gene lookup returns CDR1 GTSNPN and CDR2 SVGIG (reference sequence). For the CDR3, the DNA is TGTGCCTGGAGTGCGGGACTAAGGAACATGATCACAGATACGCAGTATTTT. It specifies CAWSAGLRNMITDTQYF.

This clone occurred a few times. The chain has TRBV7-9 and TRBJ1-1; the match to TRBD1 covers 9 bases. The CDR3 sequence is 15 residues long. Trimming cost V 5 bases and J 1 base; bases outside gene matches: 5. Germline CDR1 and CDR2: SEHNR and FQNEAQ (reference sequence). The CDR3 spells CASSGTGWRNTEAFF. In DNA, the CDR3 is TGTGCCAGCAGCGGGACAGGGTGGCGGAACACTGAAGCTTTCTTT. Complete variable domain (other parts from reference TRBV7-9 and TRBJ1-1): DTGVSQNPRHKITKRGQNVTFRCDPISEHNRLYWYRQTLGQGPEFLTYFQNEAQLEKSRLLSDRFSAERPKGSFSTLEIQRTEQGDSAMYLCASSGTGWRNTEAFFGQGTRLTVV.

The chain combines TRBV7-2 with TRBJ2-1, with D possibly matching TRBD2 (5 bases). Between the trimmed V and J ends, which lost 8 bases and 5 bases, there was a span of 19 bases. CDR1 and CDR2 from the germline V gene are SGHTA and FQGNSA. CDR3 length: 15 amino acids. CDR3 protein: CASSWTAVKNNEQFF. Here the CDR3 DNA reads TGTGCCAGCTCTTGGACTGCCGTTAAAAACAATGAGCAGTTCTTC.

The chain links TRBV28 to TRBJ2-6; D might be TRBD2 (6 bases). The CDR3 has 14 amino acids. Trimming took 5 bases from V and 1 from J, leaving 6 bases between them. Germline values: CDR1 MDHEN, CDR2 SYDVKM. Here the CDR3 reads CASSGGSGANVLTF. In DNA, the CDR3 is TGTGCCAGCAGTGGAGGGTCTGGGGCCAACGTCCTGACTTTC.

This rearrangement joins TRBV16 to TRBJ2-7; 8 positions agree with TRBD2. After removal of 1 base from V and 3 bases from J, the junction contained 5 bases not matched to a gene. CDR1 is KGHSY, CDR2 FQNENV, per germline. The CDR3 is 15 residues long. The CDR3 sequence is CASSQYGRGGYEQYF. As DNA, the CDR3 is TGTGCCAGCAGCCAATATGGACGGGGGGGCTACGAGCAGTACTTC.